These 29 T cell receptor beta chains originate from one sample sequenced in a study of blood T cell repertoires in COVID-19. Clones were read by immunoSEQ multiplex PCR, and TCRdb kept only the in-frame ones, dropping some. The table records roughly 63,000 clones, 70% to 80% of them present only once. Sequenced material: peripheral blood. The receptors come from a human donor in a cohort sampled during active COVID-19.

The chain recombines TRBV6-6 with TRBJ2-2, with no clear D. CDR1 and CDR2 (germline): MNHNY, SVGAGI (reference sequence). V lost 7 bases, J lost 6 bases, and 15 bases lay in between. CDR3 length: 14 amino acids. Here the CDR3 DNA reads TGTGCCAGCATCCTAGAGTATAGGTCCGGGGAGCTGTTTTTT. It yields the protein CASILEYRSGELFF.

The rearrangement uses TRBV7-8 and TRBJ1-1; D gene unclear. Trimming took 2 bases from V and 0 from J, leaving 10 bases between them. The CDR3 spans 15 residues. From germline, CDR1 is SGHVS and CDR2 FQNEAQ. The CDR3 nucleotides are TGTGCCAGCAGCTTAAAGCGGGCTTTGAACACTGAAGCTTTCTTT. Protein sequence: CASSLKRALNTEAFF.

The chain couples TRBV7-2 to TRBJ2-3; a weak D match, TRBD1 (5 bases). Germline values: CDR1 SGHTA, CDR2 FQGNSA. This CDR3 is 14 amino acids long. Trimming stripped 8 bases from V and 1 base from J, with 13 bases between. CDR3 bases: TGTGCCAGCCTCGGGCAGGGTCGCACAGATACGCAGTATTTT. Its protein is CASLGQGRTDTQYF.

This chain links TRBV11-2 with TRBJ2-1; a weak D match, TRBD2 (6 bases). This CDR3 is 18 amino acids long. The V end was cut by 5 bases, the J end by 5 bases, with 25 bases between. Germline V gene sequence: CDR1 SGHAT, CDR2 FQNNGV. The CDR3 loop is CASSIWPRLGTVNNEQFF. In DNA form, the CDR3 reads TGTGCCAGCAGCATATGGCCGCGTCTAGGGACTGTAAACAATGAGCAGTTCTTC. The variable domain in full, with the rest retrieved from reference TRBV11-2 and TRBJ2-1, is EAGVAQSPRYKIIEKRQSVAFWCNPISGHATLYWYQQILGQGPKLLIQFQNNGVVDDSQLPKDRFSAERLKGVDSTLKIQPAKLEDSAVYLCASSIWPRLGTVNNEQFFGPGTRLTVL.

This chain connects TRBV7-6 to TRBJ2-1, with D possibly being TRBD1 (5 bases). This CDR3 spans 15 amino acids. Trimming stripped 5 bases from V and 0 bases from J, with 11 bases between. Germline V gene lookup returns CDR1 SGHVS and CDR2 FNYEAQ. DNA for the CDR3: TGTGCCAGCAGCCTAGACAGTACCTCCTACAATGAGCAGTTCTTC. Protein sequence: CASSLDSTSYNEQFF.

In the case of this clone: At one end, the junction sequence differs from germline, possibly due to a read error. The V and J genes are TRBV28 and TRBJ2-1, with D hard to call. Looked up from germline, CDR1 is MDHEN and CDR2 is SYDVKM. The CDR3 runs to 13 residues. CDR3 region: CASSFPEPARAIF. The CDR3 coding sequence is TGTGCCAGCAGTTTCCCCGAGCCAGCGAGAGCGATCTTC. Full variable domain (remainder filled in from reference TRBV28 and TRBJ2-1): DVKVTQSSRYLVKRTGEKVFLECVQDMDHENMFWYRQDPGLGLRLIYFSYDVKMKEKGDIPEGYSVSREKKERFSLILESASTNQTSMYLCASSFPEPARAIFGPGTRLTVL.

As DNA, the CDR3 is TGTGCCAGCAGCCCGGGAACCCCAGGGGGCTGGGAGACCCAGTACTTC. Its protein product is CASSPGTPGGWETQYF. V usage is TRBV4-2 and J usage is TRBJ2-5; 8 bases align to TRBD1. Germline V CDR1 and CDR2: LGHNA, YNFKEQ. V lost 4 bases to trimming and J lost 5 bases; unmatched junction nucleotides: 12. CDR3 size: 16 residues.

The J gene is TRBJ2-5, the V gene TRBV7-8, with D possibly being TRBD1 (6 bases). With 0 bases removed from V and 4 bases from J, the gap between germline ends came to 15 bases. The CDR3 totals 16 residues. Germline V lookup: CDR1 SGHVS, CDR2 FQNEAQ. The CDR3 coding sequence is TGTGCCAGCAGCTTAGCGACCAACAGGGCGGGAGAGACCCAGTACTTC. Translated: CASSLATNRAGETQYF.

This chain uses TRBV28 with TRBJ1-5, with D unresolved. Germline V gene data show CDR1 as MDHEN and CDR2 as SYDVKM. Trimming took off 8 bases at V and 1 base at J, with 15 bases between the two ends. CDR3 length: 15 residues. The CDR3, as DNA: TGTGCCAGCCGTTATAACGGGTTGAGCAATCAGCCCCAGCATTTT. Translating gives CASRYNGLSNQPQHF.

This sequence joins TRBV7-8 and TRBJ2-7; 10 bases map to TRBD2. This CDR3 contains 15 residues. The V gene's germline CDR1 is SGHVS and CDR2 FQNEAQ. J gave up 2 bases and V 4 bases, and 5 bases lay outside the gene matches. The CDR3 protein is CASSSRTSGPYEQYF. For the CDR3, the DNA is TGTGCCAGCAGCTCACGGACTAGCGGACCCTACGAGCAGTACTTC.

This clone was observed a handful of times. V and J are TRBV18 and TRBJ2-1; 8 bases fit TRBD2. The CDR3 sequence is 17 residues long. Losses at the gene ends were 6 bases for V and 1 base for J; bases not matched to a gene: 11. CDR1 KGHSH and CDR2 LQKENI come from the germline V gene. The CDR3 region is CASSRSGIGSSYNEQFF. The CDR3 nucleotides are TGTGCCAGCTCCCGTAGCGGGATCGGATCTTCCTACAATGAGCAGTTCTTC.

This chain links TRBV2 with TRBJ2-3; 8 bases match TRBD2. The germline V gene encodes CDR1 SNHLY and CDR2 FYNNEI. J was trimmed by 0 bases and V by 6 bases; bases with no gene match: 8. The length of the CDR3 is 16 residues. The CDR3 region has the DNA TGTGCCAGCAGGGTGGGGGCTAGCGGGAGCACAGATACGCAGTATTTT. It yields the protein CASRVGASGSTDTQYF.

The gene calls are TRBV5-4 and TRBJ1-2; TRBD1 might be the D (6 bases). The CDR3 is 14 amino acids. Deletions cut 3 bases from V and 7 bases from J, with 16 bases between. CDR1 is SGHNT and CDR2 is YYREEE in the germline V gene (reference sequence). CDR3 in amino acids: CASSSQQGSTGYTF. CDR3 sequence (DNA): TGTGCCAGCAGCTCGCAACAGGGTTCTACTGGCTACACCTTC.

The V call is TRBV4-1, the J call TRBJ1-1; possible D gene TRBD1, 5 bases. The CDR3 runs to 15 residues. The V end was cut by 1 base, the J end by 6 bases, with 15 bases between. Germline V lookup: CDR1 MGHRA, CDR2 YSYEKL. CDR3 nucleotides: TGCGCCAGCAGCCAAGGGGGCCCTAGTAGGGCTGAAGCTTTCTTT. Translated, it gives CASSQGGPSRAEAFF.

V is TRBV28 and J is TRBJ1-2; D is unresolved. Deletions cut 2 bases from V and 5 bases from J, with 9 bases between. This CDR3 has 13 residues. CDR1 is MDHEN and CDR2 is SYDVKM in the germline V gene. The CDR3: CASSLGRRYGYTF. The CDR3 DNA is TGTGCCAGCAGTTTAGGCCGGAGGTATGGCTACACCTTC.

The V gene is TRBV6-2 or TRBV6-3, the J gene TRBJ2-7, with 9 bases matching TRBD1. Trimming removed 1 base from V and 6 bases from J; junction bases left unmatched: 7. The CDR3 loop spans 15 amino acids. Germline loops: CDR1 MNHEY, CDR2 SVGEGT. The CDR3 DNA sequence: TGTGCCAGCAGTTACTGGGGGACAGGGAGGGCCGAGCAGTACTTC. This codes for CASSYWGTGRAEQYF.

The chain combines TRBV19 with TRBJ2-2; TRBD1 is a possible D gene (6 bases). The CDR3 is 14 amino acids. The ends were cut back, 7 bases at V and 4 bases at J, with 13 bases in the middle. The germline V gene has CDR1 LNHDA and CDR2 SQIVND (reference sequence). CDR3 in amino acids: CASTQQGATGELFF. The CDR3 DNA follows: TGTGCCAGTACCCAACAGGGTGCCACCGGGGAGCTGTTTTTT.

The rearrangement joins TRBV5-4 to TRBJ1-5; 7 bases agree with TRBD1. This CDR3 has 15 residues. Trimming cost V 5 bases and J 2 bases; bases outside gene matches: 7. From germline, CDR1 is SGHNT and CDR2 YYREEE (reference sequence). The CDR3 region has the DNA TGTGCCAGCAGTCTTGGGGGGACAGGCAATCAGCCCCAGCATTTT. Its translation is CASSLGGTGNQPQHF. Full variable domain (remainder filled in from reference TRBV5-4 and TRBJ1-5): ETGVTQSPTHLIKTRGQQVTLRCSSQSGHNTVSWYQQALGQGPQFIFQYYREEENGRGNFPPRFSGLQFPNYSSELNVNALELDDSALYLCASSLGGTGNQPQHFGDGTRLSIL.

This clone was picked up many times. DNA of the CDR3: TGTGCCAGCTCACCACGGGACAGGTCCTCTGGAAACACCATATATTTT. Its translation is CASSPRDRSSGNTIYF. J is TRBJ1-3 and V is TRBV18, with 8 bases that match TRBD1. This CDR3 is 16 amino acids long. The germline CDR1 and CDR2 sequences are KGHSH and LQKENI. V shed 1 base, J shed 0 bases, and the junction held 2 bases outside the gene matches.

The CDR3 DNA is TGTGCCAGTAGACCTCACGGACAGAACACTGAAGCTTTCTTT. Translating it yields CASRPHGQNTEAFF. J is TRBJ1-1 and V is TRBV19; perhaps TRBD1 as D (5 bases). Germline V gene data show CDR1 as LNHDA and CDR2 as SQIVND (reference sequence). The CDR3 totals 14 residues. Trimming pared 6 bases from V and 1 base from J, leaving 12 bases between.

The chain has TRBV9 and TRBJ2-7; perhaps TRBD2 as D (6 bases). Per the germline V gene, CDR1 is SGDLS and CDR2 is YYNGEE. Trimming stripped 3 bases from V and 0 bases from J, with 13 bases between. The CDR3 consists of 15 residues. This CDR3 is CASSGGGGDSYEQYF. The CDR3 DNA reads as TGTGCCAGCAGCGGGGGTGGCGGGGACTCCTACGAGCAGTACTTC.

This chain joins TRBV7-7 and TRBJ2-2; TRBD2 aligns across 8 bases. The ends lost 1 base at V and 5 bases at J; junction bases unmatched: 9. CDR3 length: 17 amino acids. The germline CDR1 and CDR2 sequences are SSHAT and FNYEAQ (reference sequence). This CDR3 is CASSLGIAGGSTGELFF. The CDR3 DNA follows: TGTGCCAGCAGCTTAGGGATCGCGGGAGGAAGTACCGGGGAGCTGTTTTTT.

The chain carries TRBV11-2 and TRBJ2-6; possibly TRBD1 for D (5 bases). The CDR3 totals 17 residues. Germline-derived CDR1 and CDR2 are SGHAT and FQNNGV. V dropped 6 bases and J dropped 1 base, with 16 bases sitting between them. CDR3: CASRQSRTQSGANVLTF. In DNA form, the CDR3 reads TGTGCCAGCAGACAATCCCGGACACAATCTGGGGCCAACGTCCTGACTTTC.

The genes are TRBV29-1 and TRBJ1-2; D perhaps matches TRBD1 (5 bases). Germline V gene lookup returns CDR1 SQVTM and CDR2 ANQGSEA. The CDR3 is made up of 14 amino acids. Trimming stripped 4 bases from V and 4 bases from J, with 16 bases between. The CDR3 protein is CSVGDRQSFYGYTF. The CDR3 region has the DNA TGCAGCGTTGGGGATAGACAGTCCTTCTATGGCTACACCTTC.

In this sample, this clone turned up a few times. This chain connects TRBV9 to TRBJ2-3; tentatively, D is TRBD1 (6 bases). CDR3 length: 12 amino acids. CDR1 is SGDLS and CDR2 is YYNGEE in the germline V gene. V lost 4 bases to trimming and J lost 9 bases, with 12 bases between them. CDR3 protein: CASSQGRETQYF. In DNA, the CDR3 is TGTGCCAGCAGCCAGGGGCGCGAAACGCAGTATTTT.

This clone occurred a few times. The chain couples TRBV9 to TRBJ1-1; a possible D gene is TRBD1 (5 bases). V lost 0 bases and J 4 bases, leaving 10 bases between the germline ends. The CDR3 runs to 14 residues. Germline assignment: CDR1 SGDLS and CDR2 YYNGEE. In nucleotides, the CDR3 is TGTGCCAGCAGCGTAGGGGGGGGACCCACTGAAGCTTTCTTT. This codes for CASSVGGGPTEAFF.

CDR3 amino acids: CASSPFGGAGPYNEQFF. Written as DNA, the CDR3 is TGTGCCAGCAGCCCCTTTGGGGGAGCGGGACCCTACAATGAGCAGTTCTTC. The chain carries TRBV14 and TRBJ2-1; 7 nucleotides agree with TRBD2. CDR1 and CDR2 (germline): SGHDN, FVKESK. The CDR3 runs to 17 residues. V lost 4 bases, J lost 2 bases, and 11 bases stayed unmatched. The full variable domain, rest sourced from reference TRBV14 and TRBJ2-1, is EAGVTQFPSHSVIEKGQTVTLRCDPISGHDNLYWYRRVMGKEIKFLLHFVKESKQDESGMPNNRFLAERTGGTYSTLKVQPAELEDSGVYFCASSPFGGAGPYNEQFFGPGTRLTVL.

The V call is TRBV9, the J call TRBJ2-7, with D perhaps matching TRBD2 (5 bases). The length of the CDR3 is 14 residues. Germline V lookup: CDR1 SGDLS, CDR2 YYNGEE. With 0 bases removed from V and 6 bases from J, the gap between germline ends came to 13 bases. CDR3 loop: CASSVGSGWSEQYF. CDR3 DNA sequence: TGTGCCAGCAGCGTAGGGTCGGGGTGGTCCGAGCAGTACTTC.

This clone was detected once. This chain uses TRBV5-1 with TRBJ2-2, with a possible D match to TRBD1 (6 bases). The CDR3 has 15 residues. The germline V and J ends were trimmed by 4 bases and 0 bases, with 10 bases remaining between them. CDR1 and CDR2 from the germline V gene are SGHRS and YFSETQ. DNA of the CDR3: TGCGCCAGCAGCGTGAGGACAGCGAACACCGGGGAGCTGTTTTTT. Amino acid sequence: CASSVRTANTGELFF.